Presented here are 21 T cell receptor beta chains from one specimen sequenced in a study of technical replicates of blood from a few donors. The method was immunoSEQ multiplex PCR; TCRdb's version includes in-frame clones alone and lacks a portion of them. The profile shows about 75,000 clones, approximately 96% of them singletons. Material for sequencing was T cells isolated from PBMCs. All receptors derive from a human donor in good health.

The chain combines TRBV4-1 with TRBJ2-1, with 7 bases identical to TRBD2. The CDR3 has 14 residues. CDR1 is MGHRA and CDR2 is YSYEKL in the germline V gene. Trimming took 0 bases from V and 6 from J; bases not matched to a gene: 2. The CDR3 sequence: CASSQDGRVNEQFF. CDR3 coding DNA: TGCGCCAGCAGCCAAGATGGGAGGGTCAATGAGCAGTTCTTC.

The genes are TRBV7-2 and TRBJ2-3, with 8 bases fitting TRBD2. Germline values: CDR1 SGHTA, CDR2 FQGNSA. The CDR3 consists of 15 residues. The trim removed 5 bases at V and 1 base at J, leaving 5 bases unmatched. This CDR3 reads CASSLGLVGTDTQYF. In nucleotides, the CDR3 is TGTGCCAGCAGCCTGGGACTAGTAGGCACAGATACGCAGTATTTT.

The CDR3 protein is CASSYSLSGNYGYTF. The CDR3 DNA reads TGTGCCAGCAGTTACTCTTTGTCTGGCAACTATGGCTACACCTTC. J is TRBJ1-2 and V is TRBV6-5; no clear D gene. The germline V and J ends were trimmed by 0 bases and 2 bases, with 10 bases remaining between them. The CDR3 extends over 15 amino acids. CDR1 is MNHEY, CDR2 SVGAGI, per germline.

V gene TRBV11-2 combines with J gene TRBJ2-1; TRBD2 is a possible D gene (6 bases). The CDR3 sequence is 15 residues long. Germline V gene data show CDR1 as SGHAT and CDR2 as FQNNGV. With 5 bases removed from V and 9 bases from J, the gap between germline ends came to 20 bases. The CDR3 region is CASSRGPGSGGEQFF. The CDR3 DNA reads TGTGCCAGCAGCCGAGGTCCGGGGTCCGGGGGTGAGCAGTTCTTC.

This sequence joins TRBV5-1 and TRBJ2-7; D call uncertain. The length of the CDR3 is 11 residues. Germline V gene sequence: CDR1 SGHRS, CDR2 YFSETQ. V lost 5 bases and J lost 2, with 5 bases in between. The CDR3 DNA sequence: TGCGCCAGCAGTACGGCCTACGAGCAGTACTTC. This encodes CASSTAYEQYF.

The DNA of the CDR3 is TGTGCCAGCAGCCGGAATCGGTTACAGGATAATTCACCCCTCCACTTT. Its protein product is CASSRNRLQDNSPLHF. The gene calls are TRBV4-2 and TRBJ1-6; possible D gene TRBD1, 5 bases. The germline V and J ends were trimmed by 4 bases and 5 bases, with 15 bases remaining between them. This CDR3 region has 16 residues. The germline V gene has CDR1 LGHNA and CDR2 YNFKEQ.

CDR3 protein: CASSFGGDRDSYEQYF. In DNA, the CDR3 is TGTGCCAGCAGCTTCGGGGGAGACAGGGATTCCTACGAGCAGTACTTC. The chain is built from TRBV5-6 and TRBJ2-7; D might be TRBD1 (7 bases). Germline lookup yields CDR1 SGHDT and CDR2 YYEEEE. Trimming cost V 2 bases and J 1 base, with 16 bases left between them. This CDR3 has 16 residues.

The rearrangement joins TRBV11-3 to TRBJ2-7; 7 nucleotides match TRBD1. In germline, CDR1 is SGHNT, CDR2 YENEEA. Unmatched junction bases numbered 12, after V lost 10 bases and J lost 3 bases. The CDR3 is made up of 14 amino acids. CDR3 DNA sequence: TGTGCCATCGTAGACGGGACAGATGACTACGAGCAGTACTTC. Protein sequence: CAIVDGTDDYEQYF. Full variable domain (outside the CDR3, taken from reference TRBV11-3 and TRBJ2-7): EAGVVQSPRYKIIEKKQPVAFWCNPISGHNTLYWYLQNLGQGPELLIRYENEEAVDDSQLPKDRFSAERLKGVDSTLKIQPAELGDSAVYLCAIVDGTDDYEQYFGPGTRLTVT.

The rearrangement joins TRBV4-1 to TRBJ2-1, with unresolved D. V was clipped by 6 bases and J by 8 bases, with 17 bases between them. Per the germline V gene, CDR1 is MGHRA and CDR2 is YSYEKL. This CDR3 has 14 amino acids. The CDR3 DNA sequence: TGCGCCAGCAGAAATCCCTTTTCTCTCGATGAGCAGTTCTTC. Translated: CASRNPFSLDEQFF.

The chain couples TRBV7-6 to TRBJ1-1; no clear D gene. CDR3 length: 15 residues. Germline CDR1 SGHVS, CDR2 FNYEAQ. Trimming cost V 1 base and J 0 bases, with 9 bases left between them. For the CDR3, the DNA is TGTGCCAGCAGCTTAGAAGCCCCGATGAACACTGAAGCTTTCTTT. Its protein is CASSLEAPMNTEAFF.

The CDR3, as DNA: TGTGCCAGCAGCTTGGATGCTAGCCGAATTGGGGAGACCCAGTACTTC. It specifies CASSLDASRIGETQYF. The chain couples TRBV5-4 to TRBJ2-5, with D perhaps TRBD2 (5 bases). Germline V gives CDR1 SGHNT, CDR2 YYREEE (reference sequence). CDR3 length: 16 amino acids. The V end was cut by 0 bases, the J end by 5 bases, with 17 bases between.

The chain uses TRBV10-1 and TRBJ1-1, with TRBD1 matching 8 bases. Unmatched junction bases numbered 0, after V lost 6 bases and J lost 0 bases. Germline CDR1 reads WNHNN; CDR2 reads SYGVQD (reference sequence). The CDR3 has 13 amino acids. CDR3 loop: CASRDRVNTEAFF. The DNA of the CDR3 is TGCGCCAGCAGGGACAGGGTGAACACTGAAGCTTTCTTT.

The chain joins TRBV29-1 to TRBJ2-2, with TRBD1 matching 8 bases. There are 13 residues in the CDR3. Germline CDR1 is SQVTM and CDR2 is ANQGSEA. V trimming: 4 bases; J trimming: 5 bases; junction bases outside the gene matches: 3. CDR3 nucleotides: TGCAGCGTTGGGCAGGGGGCGACCGGGGAGCTGTTTTTT. Translated, it gives CSVGQGATGELFF.

This sequence joins TRBV4-1 and TRBJ1-4; 10 nucleotides agree with TRBD1. Germline V gene lookup returns CDR1 MGHRA and CDR2 YSYEKL. The CDR3 extends over 16 amino acids. V lost 1 base and J lost 6; bases outside the gene matches: 5. This CDR3 reads CASSQGWTGGDEKLFF. Here the CDR3 DNA reads TGCGCCAGCAGCCAAGGGTGGACAGGGGGGGATGAAAAACTGTTTTTT.

The V call is TRBV19, the J call TRBJ1-2, with D possibly matching TRBD1 (6 bases). This CDR3 is built from 15 residues. Germline-derived CDR1 and CDR2 are LNHDA and SQIVND (reference sequence). Trimming removed 3 bases from V and 5 bases from J, with 16 bases in between. The CDR3 nucleotides are TGTGCCAGTAGTATTGACAGGCCCATCGGGTATGGCTACACCTTC. This codes for CASSIDRPIGYGYTF.

This chain connects TRBV28 to TRBJ2-7; 9 bases agree with TRBD2. V shed 5 bases, J shed 0 bases, and the junction held 2 bases outside the gene matches. CDR1 is MDHEN and CDR2 is SYDVKM in the germline V gene. This CDR3 spans 14 amino acids. CDR3 residues: CASSRLADSYEQYF. Here the CDR3 DNA reads TGTGCCAGCAGTCGACTAGCGGACTCCTACGAGCAGTACTTC.

The chain is built from TRBV11-2 and TRBJ2-5; 8 bases align to TRBD1. The V segment lost 3 bases and the J segment 5 bases; nucleotides outside the gene matches: 5. The CDR3 totals 14 residues. The germline CDR1 and CDR2 sequences are SGHAT and FQNNGV. Here the CDR3 DNA reads TGTGCCAGCAGCTTCCAGGGGGCGGGGGAGACCCAGTACTTC. This translates into CASSFQGAGETQYF.

This chain links TRBV28 with TRBJ2-5; 7 nucleotides line up with TRBD1. The CDR3 length is 13 residues. Germline V gene data show CDR1 as MDHEN and CDR2 as SYDVKM. J was trimmed by 2 bases and V by 4 bases; bases with no gene match: 1. The CDR3 spells CASSSGQQETQYF. CDR3 in DNA: TGTGCCAGCAGTTCGGGACAGCAAGAGACCCAGTACTTC.

This chain links TRBV27 with TRBJ2-7; D unclear. Per germline, CDR1 MNHEY and CDR2 SMNVEV (reference sequence). V lost 3 bases to trimming and J lost 5 bases, with 17 bases between them. This CDR3 spans 15 amino acids. CDR3 sequence: CASSFERLGQDEQYF. DNA for the CDR3: TGTGCCAGCAGTTTTGAGAGACTCGGCCAAGACGAGCAGTACTTC.

The chain has TRBV28 and TRBJ1-5, with D possibly matching TRBD1 (5 bases). The CDR3 contains 13 residues. V lost 8 bases to trimming and J lost 3 bases, with 11 bases between them. The V gene's germline CDR1 is MDHEN and CDR2 SYDVKM. CDR3 sequence: CASRGGNNQPQHF. In DNA, the CDR3 is TGTGCCAGCCGGGGGGGAAACAATCAGCCCCAGCATTTT.

This clone was counted a single time. V and J are TRBV30 and TRBJ2-7; 7 positions match TRBD1. The V gene's germline CDR1 is GTSNPN and CDR2 SVGIG (reference sequence). Trimming took 4 bases from V and 5 from J; bases not matched to a gene: 11. This CDR3 is 14 amino acids long. In nucleotides, the CDR3 is TGTGCCTGGATGGTCGACAGGGATAAGGACGAGCAGTACTTC. Encoded protein: CAWMVDRDKDEQYF.